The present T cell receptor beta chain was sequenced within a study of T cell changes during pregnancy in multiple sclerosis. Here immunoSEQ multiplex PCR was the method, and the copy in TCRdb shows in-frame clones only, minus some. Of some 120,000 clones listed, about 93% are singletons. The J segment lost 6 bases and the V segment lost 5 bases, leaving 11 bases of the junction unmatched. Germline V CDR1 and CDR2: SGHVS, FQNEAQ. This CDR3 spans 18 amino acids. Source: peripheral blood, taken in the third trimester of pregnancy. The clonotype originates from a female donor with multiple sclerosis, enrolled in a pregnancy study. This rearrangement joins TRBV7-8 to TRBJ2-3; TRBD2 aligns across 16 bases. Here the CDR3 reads CASSPRGTSGGDPDTQYF. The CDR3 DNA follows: TGTGCCAGCAGCCCGAGAGGGACTAGCGGGGGGGATCCGGATACGCAGTATTTT.